Presented here are 24 T cell receptor beta chains from one specimen sequenced in a study of blood T cells in healthy people across ages. A second about 6 to 11 cycle PCR used barcoded and J-beta primers. One entry per CDR3 protein results from TCRdb running MiXCR on the 5' RACE reads. The sample lists 1.4 million or so distinct CDR3 sequences, about 45% occurring once. The specimen was blood. All receptors come from a young woman in good health.

The rearrangement uses TRBV4-2 and TRBJ2-4, with D perhaps TRBD2 (5 bases). The J call is in doubt because the DNA end fits TRBJ2-7 better. Germline V gene data show CDR1 as LGHNA and CDR2 as YNFKEQ. This CDR3 is built from 15 residues. The CDR3 sequence is CASSPEVLAAYEQYF. The CDR3 DNA is TGTGCCAGCAGCCCGGAGGTGTTGGCCGCTTACGAGCAGTACTTC.

The rearrangement uses TRBV28 and TRBJ1-1, with 7 bases matching TRBD1. After removal of 8 bases from V and 5 bases from J, the junction contained 8 bases not matched to a gene. The CDR3 has 13 amino acids. From germline, CDR1 is MDHEN and CDR2 SYDVKM. The CDR3 region has the DNA TGTGCCAGCGTTGACAGGGTGTATACTGAAGCTTTCTTT. Its protein is CASVDRVYTEAFF. Full variable domain (missing parts from reference TRBV28 and TRBJ1-1): DVKVTQSSRYLVKRTGEKVFLECVQDMDHENMFWYRQDPGLGLRLIYFSYDVKMKEKGDIPEGYSVSREKKERFSLILESASTNQTSMYLCASVDRVYTEAFFGQGTRLTVV.

Ten or more counts support this clonotype. CDR3 nucleotide sequence: TGCAGCGTCAAAGTGTACGAGCAGTACTTC. It translates to CSVKVYEQYF. V is TRBV29-1 and J is TRBJ2-7; no firm D call. V gave up 6 bases and J gave up 4 bases, with 7 bases separating them. From germline, CDR1 is SQVTM and CDR2 ANQGSEA. This CDR3 spans 10 amino acids.

The chain couples TRBV6-2 or TRBV6-3 to TRBJ2-1; 12 bases map to TRBD2. J was trimmed by 6 bases and V by 6 bases; bases with no gene match: 15. This CDR3 is 18 amino acids long. Germline assignment: CDR1 MNHEY and CDR2 SVGEGT. CDR3 nucleotide sequence: TGTGCCAGCAGCCGGGGACTAGCGGGTGGACTAAGGATCAATGAGCAGTTCTTC. Its protein product is CASSRGLAGGLRINEQFF.

The chain links TRBV29-1 to TRBJ1-2; no firm D call. The ends were cut back, 5 bases at V and 1 base at J, with 5 bases in the middle. Germline-derived CDR1 and CDR2 are SQVTM and ANQGSEA. The CDR3 runs to 11 residues. The CDR3 here is CSVYVNYGYTF. The CDR3 nucleotides are TGCAGCGTTTACGTTAACTATGGCTACACCTTC.

This clonotype turned up a few times. The V call is TRBV12-3 or TRBV12-4, the J call TRBJ2-3, with D unresolved. There are 14 residues in the CDR3. V lost 7 bases and J lost 3, with 14 bases in between. This CDR3 is CASTKSDVTDTQYF. The CDR3 nucleotides are TGTGCCAGCACCAAATCAGACGTGACAGATACGCAGTATTTT.

The chain joins TRBV6-1 to TRBJ1-2; maybe TRBD1 (6 bases). Germline V gene sequence: CDR1 MNHNS, CDR2 SASEGT. CDR3 size: 11 residues. Trimming shortened V by 6 bases and J by 8 bases, and 10 bases separated the two germline ends. This CDR3 is CASRMTGGYTF. CDR3 coding DNA: TGTGCCAGCAGGATGACAGGAGGCTACACCTTC.

This clonotype showed up just a few times. The chain carries TRBV12-3 or TRBV12-4 and TRBJ2-1, with 11 bases fitting TRBD1. The CDR3 consists of 15 residues. Trimming at V came to 6 bases and at J to 8 bases, leaving 9 bases not matched to a gene. CDR3: CASRKRTGGEDEQFF. The DNA for the CDR3 is TGTGCCAGCAGGAAGAGGACAGGGGGCGAAGATGAGCAGTTCTTC.

The chain uses TRBV29-1 and TRBJ2-5; 7 nucleotides align to TRBD1. The ends lost 7 bases at V and 2 bases at J; junction bases unmatched: 4. The CDR3 has 12 amino acids. Germline-derived CDR1 and CDR2 are SQVTM and ANQGSEA. CDR3: CSAAQGQETQYF. CDR3 nucleotide sequence: TGCAGCGCCGCACAGGGGCAAGAGACCCAGTACTTC.

The chain uses TRBV4-1 and TRBJ1-1, with D possibly being TRBD1 (6 bases). The CDR3 contains 15 residues. V was cut by 0 bases and J by 4 bases, with 12 bases left in between. CDR1 is MGHRA, CDR2 YSYEKL, per germline. CDR3: CASSQERGIGTEAFF. The CDR3 coding sequence is TGCGCCAGCAGCCAAGAGAGGGGGATTGGCACTGAAGCTTTCTTT.

This chain uses TRBV11-2 with TRBJ1-1; D not resolved. The V end was cut by 6 bases, the J end by 7 bases, with 15 bases between. CDR1 and CDR2 (germline): SGHAT, FQNNGV. The CDR3 has 13 residues. The CDR3 loop reads CASSMRSRSEAFF. The CDR3 DNA reads TGTGCCAGCAGTATGCGGTCAAGGAGTGAAGCTTTCTTT.

This clonotype has only a few counts. This CDR3 reads CASSRPPGNEQYF. As DNA, the CDR3 is TGTGCCAGCAGCCGACCCCCAGGGAACGAGCAGTACTTC. The chain links TRBV6-5 to TRBJ2-7; TRBD1 might be the D (5 bases). This CDR3 is 13 amino acids long. Trimming stripped 6 bases from V and 5 bases from J, with 14 bases between. CDR1 and CDR2 (germline): MNHEY, SVGAGI.

This clonotype was observed a single time. The chain combines TRBV4-3 with TRBJ2-1; D may be TRBD1 or TRBD2 (6 bases each). The J call is doubtful: the DNA matches TRBJ2-7 better. Germline loops: CDR1 LGHNA, CDR2 YSLEER. The CDR3 spans 16 residues. CDR3 region: CASSQDMGQGGNEQYF. The CDR3 DNA reads TGCGCCAGCAGCCAAGATATGGGGCAAGGGGGGAATGAGCAGTACTTC.

In regard to this clonotype: Possible read error: a much larger clone is one base away. This chain joins TRBV6-2 or TRBV6-3 and TRBJ2-7; unclear D gene. The CDR3 spans 13 residues. Looked up from germline, CDR1 is MNHEY and CDR2 is SVGEGT. The CDR3 DNA is TGTGCCAGCAGTGACTCGAACACCTACGAGCAGTACTTC. This codes for CASSDSNTYEQYF.

This chain links TRBV9 with TRBJ2-3; 11 nucleotides line up with TRBD2. This CDR3 has 17 amino acids. The ends lost 0 bases at V and 4 bases at J; junction bases unmatched: 7. CDR1 and CDR2 from the germline V gene are SGDLS and YYNGEE. CDR3 in amino acids: CASSVALTSGEADTQYF. CDR3 nucleotide sequence: TGTGCCAGCAGCGTAGCGCTGACTAGCGGGGAAGCAGATACGCAGTATTTT.

This chain connects TRBV6-1 to TRBJ2-3, with D perhaps given as TRBD1 or TRBD2 (5 bases each). CDR3 length: 15 amino acids. V shed 2 bases and J shed 6 bases, with 15 bases lying between them. Per germline, CDR1 MNHNS and CDR2 SASEGT. DNA for the CDR3: TGTGCCAGCAGTGAATTCTGGGGGTTGGCGGATACGCAGTATTTT. The encoded protein is CASSEFWGLADTQYF.

In this sample, this clonotype turned up a few times. The V gene is TRBV12-3 or TRBV12-4, the J gene TRBJ2-1; D is unclear. The germline V and J ends were trimmed by 6 bases and 8 bases, with 14 bases remaining between them. The CDR3 loop spans 13 amino acids. The CDR3 reads CASSPRRSDEQFF. In DNA, the CDR3 is TGTGCCAGCAGCCCCAGAAGGAGCGATGAGCAGTTCTTC.

The V and J genes are TRBV5-1 and TRBJ2-7; 7 bases fit TRBD2. The J call is uncertain, as TRBJ2-5 better fits the DNA end. CDR3 length: 15 amino acids. CDR1 SGHRS and CDR2 YFSETQ come from the germline V gene. This chain's CDR3 is CASSWGGTRGETQYF. The CDR3 DNA is TGCGCCAGCAGCTGGGGGGGAACTCGAGGAGAGACCCAGTACTTC.

There are a few counts of this clonotype. The chain has TRBV7-2 and TRBJ1-2, with TRBD1 matching 9 bases. The V gene's germline CDR1 is SGHTA and CDR2 FQGNSA. Germline trimming cut 5 bases from V and 8 bases from J; bases unmatched to any gene: 3. The CDR3 has 12 residues. The CDR3 loop is CASSRTGEGYTF. The CDR3 bases are TGTGCCAGCAGCCGGACAGGGGAGGGCTACACCTTC.

V is TRBV29-1 and J is TRBJ1-1; a possible D gene is TRBD1 (5 bases). The ends were cut back, 4 bases at V and 5 bases at J, with 17 bases in the middle. Germline lookup yields CDR1 SQVTM and CDR2 ANQGSEA. The CDR3 runs 14 residues. CDR3 coding DNA: TGCAGCGTTGTGGGCAGGGACCAGCGGACTGAAGCTTTCTTT. Translation gives CSVVGRDQRTEAFF.

This clonotype occurred a few times. The rearrangement links TRBV7-2 to TRBJ2-1; no clear D. The CDR3 is made up of 17 amino acids. The V gene lost 4 bases and the J gene lost 2 bases, with 18 bases spanning the gap. In germline, CDR1 is SGHTA, CDR2 FQGNSA. The chain's CDR3 is CASSSWAVASPYNEQFF. CDR3 in DNA: TGTGCCAGCAGCTCCTGGGCAGTAGCCTCCCCCTACAATGAGCAGTTCTTC.

This clonotype was observed a handful of times. The chain links TRBV10-2 to TRBJ1-5, with D perhaps TRBD1 (5 bases). Deletions cut 5 bases from V and 6 bases from J, with 14 bases between. Germline V gene data show CDR1 as WSHSY and CDR2 as SAAADI. CDR3 length: 14 amino acids. The CDR3 DNA follows: TGCGCCAGCAGTCACGGGACCGAAGTTCAGCCCCAGCATTTT. Protein: CASSHGTEVQPQHF.

This clonotype was seen a handful of times. The V and J genes are TRBV7-9 and TRBJ2-5; D is unresolved. V was shortened by 3 bases and J by 3 bases, with 5 bases between the two germline ends. The CDR3 has 12 amino acids. Per germline, CDR1 SEHNR and CDR2 FQNEAQ (reference sequence). CDR3 DNA: TGTGCCAGCAGCTTTACGGAAGAGACCCAGTACTTC. It is translated as CASSFTEETQYF.

This chain uses TRBV28 with TRBJ2-5, with TRBD2 matching over 8 bases. The last part of the DNA fits TRBJ2-7 better; the J call may be wrong. The length of the CDR3 is 22 residues. CDR1 is MDHEN, CDR2 SYDVKM, per germline. CDR3 DNA sequence: TGTGCCAGCAGCCTGACCTTCTGGTTCCGGGGGGGGGTAGCGGGGCCAACCTACGAGCAGTACTTC. It codes for CASSLTFWFRGGVAGPTYEQYF.